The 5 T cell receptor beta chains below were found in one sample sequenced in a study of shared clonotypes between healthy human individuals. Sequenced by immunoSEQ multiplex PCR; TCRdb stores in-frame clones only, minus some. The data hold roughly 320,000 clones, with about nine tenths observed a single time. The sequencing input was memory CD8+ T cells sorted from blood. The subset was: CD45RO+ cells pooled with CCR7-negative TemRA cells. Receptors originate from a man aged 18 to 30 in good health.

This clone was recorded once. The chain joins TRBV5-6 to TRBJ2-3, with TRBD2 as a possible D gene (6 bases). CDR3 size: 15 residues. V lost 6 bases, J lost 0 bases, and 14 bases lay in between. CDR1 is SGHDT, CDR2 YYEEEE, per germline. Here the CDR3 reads CASTPGGFSTDTQYF. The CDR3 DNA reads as TGTGCCAGCACCCCCGGGGGATTTAGCACAGATACGCAGTATTTT.

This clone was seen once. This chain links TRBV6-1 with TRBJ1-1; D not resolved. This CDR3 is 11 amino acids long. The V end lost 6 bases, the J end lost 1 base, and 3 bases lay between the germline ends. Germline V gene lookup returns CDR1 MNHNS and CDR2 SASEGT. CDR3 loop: CASSSNTEAFF. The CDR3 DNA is TGTGCCAGCAGCTCGAACACTGAAGCTTTCTTT.

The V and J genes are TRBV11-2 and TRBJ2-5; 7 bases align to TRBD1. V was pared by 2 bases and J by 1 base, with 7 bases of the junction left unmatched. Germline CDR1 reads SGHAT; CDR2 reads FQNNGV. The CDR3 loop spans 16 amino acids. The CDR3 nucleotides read TGTGCCAGCAGCTTATGGACGGACAGGTTCCAAGAGACCCAGTACTTC. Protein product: CASSLWTDRFQETQYF.

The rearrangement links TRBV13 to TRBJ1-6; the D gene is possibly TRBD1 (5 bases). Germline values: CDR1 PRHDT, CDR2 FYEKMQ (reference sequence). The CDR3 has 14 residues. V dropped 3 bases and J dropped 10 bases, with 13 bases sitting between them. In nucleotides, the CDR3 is TGTGCCAGCAGCTTGGAAGGGGACGACTCACCCCTCCACTTT. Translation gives CASSLEGDDSPLHF. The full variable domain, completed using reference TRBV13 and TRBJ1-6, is AAGVIQSPRHLIKEKRETATLKCYPIPRHDTVYWYQQGPGQDPQFLISFYEKMQSDKGSIPDRFSAQQFSDYHSELNMSSLELGDSALYFCASSLEGDDSPLHFGNGTRLTVT.

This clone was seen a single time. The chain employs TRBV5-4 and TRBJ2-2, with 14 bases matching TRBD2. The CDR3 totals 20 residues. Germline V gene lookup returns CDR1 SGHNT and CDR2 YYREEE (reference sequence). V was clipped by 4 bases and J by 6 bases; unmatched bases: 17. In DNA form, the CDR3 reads TGTGCCAGCAGCGACAAGAGGGGACTAGCGGGAGTTTCAGCTCCCGGGGAGCTGTTTTTT. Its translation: CASSDKRGLAGVSAPGELFF.